Listed here are 32 T cell receptor beta chains from one sample, sequenced in a study of blood T cell repertoires in COVID-19. Measured with immunoSEQ multiplex PCR; TCRdb has only the in-frame clones, and not every one. The sample comprises fewer than 350,000 clones, approximately 91% of which are singletons, and approximately 4.7% rests with the top ten. Sequencing was performed on PBMCs or T cells enriched from blood (not recorded which). These receptors all come from a man in his fifties or sixties who had recovered from COVID-19.

This chain connects TRBV11-2 to TRBJ1-2; 7 bases line up with TRBD1. Trimming took 7 bases from V and 6 from J; bases not matched to a gene: 14. CDR1 is SGHAT and CDR2 is FQNNGV in the germline V gene. This CDR3 has 15 amino acids. CDR3 amino acids: CASNPDYRDRDGYTF. The CDR3 DNA reads TGTGCCAGCAATCCTGACTACCGGGACAGAGATGGCTACACCTTC.

The chain carries TRBV28 and TRBJ2-3, with 10 nucleotides matching TRBD2. V shed 6 bases, J shed 0 bases, and the junction held 3 bases outside the gene matches. CDR1 and CDR2 (germline): MDHEN, SYDVKM. The CDR3 consists of 15 residues. The CDR3 reads CASRILAGSTDTQYF. Here the CDR3 DNA reads TGTGCCAGCAGGATACTAGCGGGGAGCACAGATACGCAGTATTTT.

This clone was observed a single time. The CDR3 here is CASAGGTNTGELFF. The CDR3 bases are TGTGCTAGCGCCGGCGGGACGAACACCGGGGAGCTGTTTTTT. The chain combines TRBV7-7 with TRBJ2-2; D is possibly TRBD2 (6 bases). Germline CDR1 and CDR2: SSHAT and FNYEAQ (reference sequence). The CDR3 covers 14 residues.

The chain joins TRBV5-1 to TRBJ1-5; 9 bases line up with TRBD1. V dropped 1 base and J dropped 8; count of bases not matched to a gene: 4. The CDR3 sequence is 14 residues long. CDR1 and CDR2 from the germline V gene are SGHRS and YFSETQ. CDR3 nucleotide sequence: TGCGCCAGCAGCTTGCGACAGGGGGAGGAGCCCCAGCATTTT. Translation: CASSLRQGEEPQHF.

The chain has TRBV19 and TRBJ1-4; D remains unclear. Germline assignment: CDR1 LNHDA and CDR2 SQIVND (reference sequence). The CDR3 extends over 16 amino acids. V gave up 3 bases and J gave up 0 bases, with 11 bases separating them. The CDR3 sequence is CASSMRGKSTNEKLFF. CDR3 bases: TGTGCCAGTAGTATGAGAGGAAAATCAACTAATGAAAAACTGTTTTTT. The full variable domain, rest sourced from reference TRBV19 and TRBJ1-4, is DGGITQSPKYLFRKEGQNVTLSCEQNLNHDAMYWYRQDPGQGLRLIYYSQIVNDFQKGDIAEGYSVSREKKESFPLTVTSAQKNPTAFYLCASSMRGKSTNEKLFFGSGTQLSVL.

This chain joins TRBV6-4 and TRBJ2-4; D may be TRBD1 (5 bases). The CDR3 has 15 residues. In germline, CDR1 is MRHNA, CDR2 SNTAGT. Trimming left V 7 bases short and J 5 bases short, with 18 bases between. The CDR3 reads CASIQRFRVENIQYF. CDR3 in DNA: TGTGCCAGCATTCAAAGGTTCAGGGTTGAAAACATTCAGTACTTC.

In DNA form, the CDR3 reads TGTGCCAGTAGTATAGACAGGGACTATGGCTACACCTTC. Protein product: CASSIDRDYGYTF. The chain employs TRBV19 and TRBJ1-2, with D perhaps TRBD1 (5 bases). V was pared by 0 bases and J by 3 bases, with 5 bases between. The CDR3 runs 13 residues. Germline V gene data show CDR1 as LNHDA and CDR2 as SQIVND (reference sequence).

The chain combines TRBV28 with TRBJ2-5, with D tentatively TRBD1 (6 bases). Germline CDR1 and CDR2: MDHEN and SYDVKM. V lost 2 bases to trimming and J lost 4 bases, with 11 bases between them. This CDR3 has 14 residues. The CDR3 is CASSLTGLGETQYF. CDR3 DNA sequence: TGTGCCAGCAGTTTAACAGGGCTCGGAGAGACCCAGTACTTC.

The chain couples TRBV2 to TRBJ1-3; D might be TRBD1 (6 bases). This CDR3 has 14 amino acids. Per the germline V gene, CDR1 is SNHLY and CDR2 is FYNNEI. Trimming stripped 6 bases from V and 3 bases from J, with 12 bases between. The CDR3 region has the DNA TGTGCCAGCAGCCTACAGGGTCTTGGAAACACCATATATTTT. Its protein product is CASSLQGLGNTIYF.

The chain employs TRBV6-5 and TRBJ2-3, with 10 positions matching TRBD1. The germline gives CDR1 MNHEY, CDR2 SVGAGI. The CDR3 covers 15 residues. Trimming cost V 7 bases and J 4 bases; bases outside gene matches: 8. The chain's CDR3 is CASTNRDRGADTQYF. CDR3 coding DNA: TGTGCCAGCACGAACCGGGACAGGGGCGCAGATACGCAGTATTTT.

This clone was seen a few times. CDR3: CASSFSTGFTGNTIYF. The CDR3 coding sequence is TGCGCCAGCAGCTTCTCGACAGGGTTCACTGGAAACACCATATATTTT. The chain combines TRBV5-1 with TRBJ1-3; 7 bases line up with TRBD1. There are 16 residues in the CDR3. CDR1 is SGHRS and CDR2 is YFSETQ in the germline V gene. With 2 bases clipped from V and 2 bases from J, the junction kept 7 bases outside the gene matches. Full variable domain (rest looked up from reference TRBV5-1 and TRBJ1-3): KAGVTQTPRYLIKTRGQQVTLSCSPISGHRSVSWYQQTPGQGLQFLFEYFSETQRNKGNFPGRFSGRQFSNSRSEMNVSTLELGDSALYLCASSFSTGFTGNTIYFGEGSWLTVV.

The chain is built from TRBV7-9 and TRBJ1-4; 9 bases are a match to TRBD1. The V gene's germline CDR1 is SEHNR and CDR2 FQNEAQ (reference sequence). V was clipped by 5 bases and J by 5 bases; unmatched bases: 3. This CDR3 is built from 14 residues. CDR3 sequence: CASSAGTGNEKLFF. CDR3 in DNA: TGTGCCAGCAGCGCCGGGACAGGGAATGAAAAACTGTTTTTT. Full variable domain (missing parts from reference TRBV7-9 and TRBJ1-4): DTGVSQNPRHKITKRGQNVTFRCDPISEHNRLYWYRQTLGQGPEFLTYFQNEAQLEKSRLLSDRFSAERPKGSFSTLEIQRTEQGDSAMYLCASSAGTGNEKLFFGSGTQLSVL.

This clone was found once. The chain uses TRBV11-2 and TRBJ1-3; D may be TRBD1 (5 bases). The germline CDR1 and CDR2 sequences are SGHAT and FQNNGV. The CDR3 contains 15 residues. The V end was cut by 2 bases, the J end by 3 bases, with 11 bases between. The CDR3 loop reads CASSLWGVDGNTIYF. CDR3 bases: TGTGCCAGCAGCTTATGGGGGGTAGATGGAAACACCATATATTTT.

This sequence joins TRBV28 and TRBJ1-4, with 8 bases matching TRBD1. CDR1 and CDR2 (germline): MDHEN, SYDVKM. The J segment lost 0 bases and the V segment lost 1 base, leaving 1 base of the junction unmatched. This CDR3 comprises 16 residues. CDR3 in DNA: TGTGCCAGCAGTTTATCGACAGGGGCAACTAATGAAAAACTGTTTTTT. Translated: CASSLSTGATNEKLFF.

The chain recombines TRBV30 with TRBJ2-7; the match to TRBD1 covers 7 bases. CDR3 size: 13 residues. CDR1 GTSNPN and CDR2 SVGIG come from the germline V gene (reference sequence). V dropped 7 bases and J dropped 0; count of bases not matched to a gene: 6. The DNA of the CDR3 is TGTGCCTACACGACAGGGCTCTCCTACGAGCAGTACTTC. Translated, it gives CAYTTGLSYEQYF.

This chain connects TRBV7-9 to TRBJ2-3; 8 nucleotides agree with TRBD2. The germline V gene encodes CDR1 SEHNR and CDR2 FQNEAQ (reference sequence). The CDR3 runs to 15 residues. With 5 bases clipped from V and 0 bases from J, the junction kept 4 bases outside the gene matches. The CDR3 sequence: CASSHSGASTDTQYF. CDR3 bases: TGTGCCAGCAGCCATAGCGGGGCTAGCACAGATACGCAGTATTTT.

V usage is TRBV6-2 or TRBV6-3 and J usage is TRBJ2-1, with 10 bases matching TRBD2. The V segment lost 4 bases and the J segment 5 bases; nucleotides outside the gene matches: 8. This CDR3 contains 16 residues. Germline V gene sequence: CDR1 MNHEY, CDR2 SVGEGT. DNA of the CDR3: TGTGCCAGCAGTTGGGGGGGGACTAGCGTAAACAATGAGCAGTTCTTC. Protein product: CASSWGGTSVNNEQFF.

This rearrangement joins TRBV28 to TRBJ1-5; TRBD1 matches at 9 bases. The CDR3 runs to 16 residues. V shed 2 bases and J 7 bases; nucleotides not matched to a gene: 9. CDR1 and CDR2 (germline): MDHEN, SYDVKM. The CDR3 coding sequence is TGTGCCAGCAGTTTAGGATCGGGGACAGGGCTACAGCCCCAGCATTTT. This encodes CASSLGSGTGLQPQHF.

V usage is TRBV6-1 and J usage is TRBJ2-5; tentatively, D is TRBD2 (6 bases). The length of the CDR3 is 16 residues. Germline CDR1 is MNHNS and CDR2 is SASEGT. V lost 2 bases and J lost 4, with 17 bases in between. The CDR3 nucleotides read TGTGCCAGCAGTGAATATCGCTTCAGGGAGGCAGAGACCCAGTACTTC. Protein: CASSEYRFREAETQYF.

The V gene is TRBV28, the J gene TRBJ2-1; 11 bases are shared with TRBD2. The CDR3 is made up of 14 amino acids. Germline V CDR1 and CDR2: MDHEN, SYDVKM. V trimming: 9 bases; J trimming: 0 bases; junction bases outside the gene matches: 1. The CDR3 DNA follows: TGTGCCAGTACTAGCGGGGGCTCCTACAATGAGCAGTTCTTC. Its protein product is CASTSGGSYNEQFF.

This clone was recorded many times. The V and J genes are TRBV27 and TRBJ2-7; 8 nucleotides align to TRBD2. The CDR3 contains 12 residues. V shed 8 bases, J shed 4 bases, and the junction held 4 bases outside the gene matches. Germline V lookup: CDR1 MNHEY, CDR2 SMNVEV (reference sequence). In nucleotides, the CDR3 is TGTGCCAGCGGTATAGCGGGATACGAGCAGTACTTC. Residues: CASGIAGYEQYF.

V and J are TRBV7-6 and TRBJ2-7; 9 nucleotides line up with TRBD1. Losses at the gene ends were 3 bases for V and 2 bases for J; bases not matched to a gene: 8. This CDR3 comprises 16 residues. The germline V gene encodes CDR1 SGHVS and CDR2 FNYEAQ. CDR3 sequence reads: CASSFKTGQGPYEQYF. In DNA form, the CDR3 reads TGTGCCAGCAGCTTTAAGACGGGACAGGGTCCCTACGAGCAGTACTTC. The variable domain in full, completed from reference TRBV7-6 and TRBJ2-7, reads GAGVSQSPRYKVTKRGQDVALRCDPISGHVSLYWYRQALGQGPEFLTYFNYEAQQDKSGLPNDRFSAERPEGSISTLTIQRTEQRDSAMYRCASSFKTGQGPYEQYFGPGTRLTVT.

In regard to this clone: The same CDR3 can be traced to other DNA sequences in this sample. The rearrangement joins TRBV20-1 to TRBJ2-2, with D maybe TRBD1 (6 bases). The CDR3 spans 13 residues. From germline, CDR1 is DFQATT and CDR2 SNEGSKA (reference sequence). V was cut by 3 bases and J by 4 bases, with 9 bases left in between. The CDR3 DNA reads as TGCAGTGCTAGTTCAGGGGTCACCGGGGAGCTGTTTTTT. It specifies CSASSGVTGELFF.

CDR3 residues: CASSASSGRKEQYF. The DNA of the CDR3 is TGTGCCAGCAGTGCGTCTAGCGGGAGAAAGGAGCAGTACTTC. The rearrangement joins TRBV2 to TRBJ2-7; 10 bases agree with TRBD2. V lost 4 bases to trimming and J lost 7 bases; unmatched junction nucleotides: 7. The CDR3 has 14 residues. Germline CDR1 SNHLY, CDR2 FYNNEI.

The V call is TRBV2, the J call TRBJ2-7; weak D call: TRBD2 (5 bases). V was clipped by 3 bases and J by 5 bases, with 17 bases between them. The germline gives CDR1 SNHLY, CDR2 FYNNEI. CDR3 length equals 15 residues. CDR3 DNA: TGTGCCAGCAGTGACGCTAGCCGTCTTACCAACGAGCAGTACTTC. Amino acid sequence: CASSDASRLTNEQYF.

V is TRBV7-9 and J is TRBJ2-3; D gene unclear. Germline V CDR1 and CDR2: SEHNR, FQNEAQ (reference sequence). There are 15 residues in the CDR3. With 5 bases removed from V and 0 bases from J, the gap between germline ends came to 12 bases. DNA of the CDR3: TGTGCCAGCAGCCAGATTGACACGAGCACAGATACGCAGTATTTT. It yields the protein CASSQIDTSTDTQYF.

V gene TRBV5-5 combines with J gene TRBJ2-3; a possible D gene is TRBD2 (6 bases). Germline loops: CDR1 SGHKS, CDR2 YYEKEE (reference sequence). This CDR3 has 13 residues. V gave up 0 bases and J gave up 4 bases, with 6 bases separating them. CDR3 in amino acids: CASSLGLADTQYF. Written as DNA, the CDR3 is TGTGCCAGCAGCTTGGGACTAGCAGATACGCAGTATTTT.

This sequence joins TRBV29-1 and TRBJ2-1; a weak D match, TRBD1 (5 bases). The CDR3 extends over 13 amino acids. Deletions cut 1 base from V and 7 bases from J, with 11 bases between. The germline V gene encodes CDR1 SQVTM and CDR2 ANQGSEA. The CDR3 spells CSVEVVAGNEQFF. The CDR3 coding sequence is TGCAGCGTTGAAGTGGTAGCAGGGAATGAGCAGTTCTTC.

Worth noting for this clone: The sample contains more than one DNA sequence encoding this CDR3. The chain couples TRBV6-5 to TRBJ1-1, with D maybe TRBD1 (5 bases). The CDR3 loop spans 13 amino acids. Germline V gene lookup returns CDR1 MNHEY and CDR2 SVGAGI. The ends were cut back, 3 bases at V and 1 base at J, with 6 bases in the middle. In DNA form, the CDR3 reads TGTGCCAGCAGTTATCAGGGGAACACTGAAGCTTTCTTT. Its protein is CASSYQGNTEAFF.

J is TRBJ1-6 and V is TRBV2; TRBD1 might be the D (5 bases). The CDR3 is made up of 15 amino acids. With 4 bases removed from V and 9 bases from J, the gap between germline ends came to 16 bases. Per the germline V gene, CDR1 is SNHLY and CDR2 is FYNNEI. The CDR3 reads CASSGVEGSISPLHF. The CDR3 nucleotides are TGTGCCAGCAGTGGGGTGGAGGGGTCGATTTCACCCCTCCACTTT.

The V gene is TRBV6-4, the J gene TRBJ2-1; 7 bases map to TRBD2. The germline V gene encodes CDR1 MRHNA and CDR2 SNTAGT. There are 14 residues in the CDR3. The V segment lost 8 bases and the J segment 0 bases; nucleotides outside the gene matches: 4. CDR3 nucleotide sequence: TGTGCCAGCCGACGGGAGGTCTCCTACAATGAGCAGTTCTTC. Translation gives CASRREVSYNEQFF.

The chain joins TRBV15 to TRBJ1-2; TRBD1 aligns across 8 bases. CDR1 and CDR2 (germline): LNHNV, YYDKDF (reference sequence). The CDR3 spans 18 residues. The V gene end was trimmed by 1 base and the J gene end by 4 bases; junction bases not matched to a gene: 14. This CDR3 reads CATSRAAGGPRYSYGYTF. As DNA, the CDR3 is TGTGCCACCAGCAGAGCGGCAGGGGGCCCTCGCTACAGCTATGGCTACACCTTC.